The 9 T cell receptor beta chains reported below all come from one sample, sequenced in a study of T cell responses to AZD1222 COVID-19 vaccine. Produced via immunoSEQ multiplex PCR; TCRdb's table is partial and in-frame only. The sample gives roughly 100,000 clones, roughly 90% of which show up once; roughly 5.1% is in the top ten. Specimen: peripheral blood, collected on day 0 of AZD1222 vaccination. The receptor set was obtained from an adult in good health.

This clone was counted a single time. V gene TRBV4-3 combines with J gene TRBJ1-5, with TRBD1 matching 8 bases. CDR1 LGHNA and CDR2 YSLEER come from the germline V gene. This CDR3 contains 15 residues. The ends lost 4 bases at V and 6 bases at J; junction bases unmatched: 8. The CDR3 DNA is TGCGCCAGCAGCCTTCAGGTGCAGGGGGCTCAGCCCCAGCATTTT. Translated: CASSLQVQGAQPQHF.

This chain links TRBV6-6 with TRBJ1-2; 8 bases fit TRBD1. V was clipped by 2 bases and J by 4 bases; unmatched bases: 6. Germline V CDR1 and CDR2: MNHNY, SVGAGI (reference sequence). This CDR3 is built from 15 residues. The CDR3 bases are TGTGCCAGCAGTTACGACAGGGGCCAAATCTATGGCTACACCTTC. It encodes CASSYDRGQIYGYTF.

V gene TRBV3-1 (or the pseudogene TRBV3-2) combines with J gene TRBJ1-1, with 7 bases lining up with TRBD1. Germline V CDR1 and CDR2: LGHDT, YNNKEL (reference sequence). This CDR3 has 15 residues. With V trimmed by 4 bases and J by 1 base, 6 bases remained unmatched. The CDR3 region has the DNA TGTGCCAGCAGCCCGTCGGGACAGCGGAACACTGAAGCTTTCTTT. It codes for CASSPSGQRNTEAFF.

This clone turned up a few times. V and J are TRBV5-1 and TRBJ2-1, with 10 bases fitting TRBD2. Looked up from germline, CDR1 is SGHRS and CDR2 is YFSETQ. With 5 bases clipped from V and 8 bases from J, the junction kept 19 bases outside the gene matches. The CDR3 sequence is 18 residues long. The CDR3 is CASRLGLASRGLSDEQFF. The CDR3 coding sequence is TGCGCCAGCAGACTGGGACTAGCGTCCCGGGGGCTCTCCGATGAGCAGTTCTTC.

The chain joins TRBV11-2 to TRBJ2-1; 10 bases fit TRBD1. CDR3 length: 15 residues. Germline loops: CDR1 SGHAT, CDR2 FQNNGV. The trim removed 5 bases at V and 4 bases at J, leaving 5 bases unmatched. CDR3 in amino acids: CASSPGQGSYNEQFF. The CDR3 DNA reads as TGTGCCAGCAGCCCGGGACAGGGGTCGTACAATGAGCAGTTCTTC. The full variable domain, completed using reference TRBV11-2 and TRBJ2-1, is EAGVAQSPRYKIIEKRQSVAFWCNPISGHATLYWYQQILGQGPKLLIQFQNNGVVDDSQLPKDRFSAERLKGVDSTLKIQPAKLEDSAVYLCASSPGQGSYNEQFFGPGTRLTVL.

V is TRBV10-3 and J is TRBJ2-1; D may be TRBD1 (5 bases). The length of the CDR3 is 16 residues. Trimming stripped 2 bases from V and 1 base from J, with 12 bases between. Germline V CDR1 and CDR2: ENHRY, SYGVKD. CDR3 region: CAISEEGAASYNEQFF. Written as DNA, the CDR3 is TGTGCCATCAGTGAGGAAGGGGCGGCATCCTACAATGAGCAGTTCTTC.

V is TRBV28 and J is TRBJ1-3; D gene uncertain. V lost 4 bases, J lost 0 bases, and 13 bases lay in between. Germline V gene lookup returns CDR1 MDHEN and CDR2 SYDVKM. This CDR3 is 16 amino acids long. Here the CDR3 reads CASSSGGTISGNTIYF. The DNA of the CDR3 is TGTGCCAGCAGTTCCGGAGGCACCATCTCTGGAAACACCATATATTTT. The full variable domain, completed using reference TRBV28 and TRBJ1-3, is DVKVTQSSRYLVKRTGEKVFLECVQDMDHENMFWYRQDPGLGLRLIYFSYDVKMKEKGDIPEGYSVSREKKERFSLILESASTNQTSMYLCASSSGGTISGNTIYFGEGSWLTVV.

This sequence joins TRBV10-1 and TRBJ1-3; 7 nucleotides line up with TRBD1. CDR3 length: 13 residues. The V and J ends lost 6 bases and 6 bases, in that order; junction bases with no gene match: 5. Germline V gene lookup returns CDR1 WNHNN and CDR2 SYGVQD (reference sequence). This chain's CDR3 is CASSNRGENTIYF. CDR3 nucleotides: TGCGCCAGCAGCAACAGGGGCGAAAACACCATATATTTT.

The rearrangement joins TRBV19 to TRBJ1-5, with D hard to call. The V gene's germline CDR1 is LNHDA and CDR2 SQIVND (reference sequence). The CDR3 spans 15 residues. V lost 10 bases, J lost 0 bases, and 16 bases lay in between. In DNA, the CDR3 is TGTGCCACCTCCTTGGATGCTGTTAGCAATCAGCCCCAGCATTTT. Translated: CATSLDAVSNQPQHF.